This T cell receptor beta chain stems from a study of blood T cell repertoires in COVID-19. Study overall: Sample material is recorded as cDNA or gDNA derived from T cells, B-cell-depleted T cells, or PBMCs.

Clones were read by immunoSEQ multiplex PCR, and TCRdb kept only the in-frame ones, dropping some. The sample holds about 230,000 clones, about nine tenths seen once. Sample: peripheral blood. The clonotype comes from a man aged 45-60 years with COVID-19, enrolled during active disease.

DNA of the CDR3: TGTGCCAGCAGTTCGGGACAGAACTATGGCTACACCTTC. Its protein product is CASSSGQNYGYTF. V gene TRBV12-3 or TRBV12-4 combines with J gene TRBJ1-2; 7 positions match TRBD1. After removal of 4 bases from V and 2 bases from J, the junction contained 1 base not matched to a gene. The CDR3 is 13 residues long.